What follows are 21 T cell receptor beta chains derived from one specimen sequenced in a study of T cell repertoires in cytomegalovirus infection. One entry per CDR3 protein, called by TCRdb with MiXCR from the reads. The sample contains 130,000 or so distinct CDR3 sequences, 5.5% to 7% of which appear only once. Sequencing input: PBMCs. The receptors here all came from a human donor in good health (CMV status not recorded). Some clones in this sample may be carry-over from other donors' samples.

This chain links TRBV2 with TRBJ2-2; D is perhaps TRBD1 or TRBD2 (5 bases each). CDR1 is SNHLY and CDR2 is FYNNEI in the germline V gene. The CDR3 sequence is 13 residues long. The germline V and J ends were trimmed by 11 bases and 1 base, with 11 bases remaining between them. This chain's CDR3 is CALGTGNTGELFF. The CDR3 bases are TGTGCCCTCGGGACGGGGAACACCGGGGAGCTGTTTTTT.

In nucleotides, the CDR3 is TGCGCCAGCAGTCAACCCCGGCCACAGAAGAAGCAGCCCCAGCATTTT. Translating it yields CASSQPRPQKKQPQHF. The rearrangement links TRBV23-1 to TRBJ1-5; D is unresolved. TRBV23-1 is noted as an ORF with a role that remains uncertain. The V end lost 2 bases, the J end lost 7 bases, and 18 bases lay between the germline ends. The CDR3 consists of 16 residues.

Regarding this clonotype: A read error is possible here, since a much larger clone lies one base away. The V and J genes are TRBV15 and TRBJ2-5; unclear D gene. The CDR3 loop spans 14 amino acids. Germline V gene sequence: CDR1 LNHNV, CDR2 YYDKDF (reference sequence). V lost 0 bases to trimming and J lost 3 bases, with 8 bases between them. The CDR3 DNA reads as TGTGCCACCAGCAGAGACAAATCCAAAGAGACCCAGTACTTC. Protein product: CATSRDKSKETQYF.

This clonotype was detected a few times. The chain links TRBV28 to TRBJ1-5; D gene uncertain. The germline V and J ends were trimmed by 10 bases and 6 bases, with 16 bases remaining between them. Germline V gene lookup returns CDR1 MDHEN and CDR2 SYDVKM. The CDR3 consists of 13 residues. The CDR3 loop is CATEGERGQPQHF. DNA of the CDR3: TGTGCCACAGAAGGAGAGCGCGGTCAGCCCCAGCATTTT.

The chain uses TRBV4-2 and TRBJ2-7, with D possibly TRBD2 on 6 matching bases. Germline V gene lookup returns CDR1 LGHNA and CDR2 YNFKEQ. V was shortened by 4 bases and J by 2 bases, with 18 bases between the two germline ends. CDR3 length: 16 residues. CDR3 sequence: CASSPHRGETTYEQYF. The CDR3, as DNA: TGTGCCAGCAGCCCTCACCGCGGGGAGACCACCTACGAGCAGTACTTC.

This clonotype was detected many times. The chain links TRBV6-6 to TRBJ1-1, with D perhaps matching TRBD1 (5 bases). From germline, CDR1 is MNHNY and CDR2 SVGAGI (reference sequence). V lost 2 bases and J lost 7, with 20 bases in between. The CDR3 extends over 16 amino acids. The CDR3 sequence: CASSYDASGSKDEAFF. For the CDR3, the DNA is TGTGCCAGCAGTTACGACGCCTCAGGGAGTAAAGATGAAGCTTTCTTT.

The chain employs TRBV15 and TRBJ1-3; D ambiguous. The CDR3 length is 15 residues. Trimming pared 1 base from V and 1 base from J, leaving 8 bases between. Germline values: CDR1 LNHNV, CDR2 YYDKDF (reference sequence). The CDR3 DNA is TGTGCCACCAGCAGAGTTCGGGGATCTGGAAACACCATATATTTT. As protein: CATSRVRGSGNTIYF.

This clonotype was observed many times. Here the CDR3 reads CASSFGTGGNEKLFF. The CDR3 region has the DNA TGTGCCAGCAGCTTTGGGACAGGGGGTAATGAAAAACTGTTTTTT. The chain couples TRBV7-2 to TRBJ1-4; 11 bases are shared with TRBD1. The CDR3 runs to 15 residues. J was trimmed by 4 bases and V by 3 bases; bases with no gene match: 1. Looked up from germline, CDR1 is SGHTA and CDR2 is FQGNSA.

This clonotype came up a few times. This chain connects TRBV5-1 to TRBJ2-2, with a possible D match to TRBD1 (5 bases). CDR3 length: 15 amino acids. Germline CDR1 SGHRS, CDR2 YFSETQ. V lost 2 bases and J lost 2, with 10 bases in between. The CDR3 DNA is TGCGCCAGCAGCTTTCAAACAGGAAACACCGGGGAGCTGTTTTTT. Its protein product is CASSFQTGNTGELFF.

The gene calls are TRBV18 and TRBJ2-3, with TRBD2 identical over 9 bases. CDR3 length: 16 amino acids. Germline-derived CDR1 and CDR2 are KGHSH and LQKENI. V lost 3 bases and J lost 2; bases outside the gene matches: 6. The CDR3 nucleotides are TGTGCCAGCTCACCCTTAGCGGGGGCGATCACAGATACGCAGTATTTT. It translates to CASSPLAGAITDTQYF.

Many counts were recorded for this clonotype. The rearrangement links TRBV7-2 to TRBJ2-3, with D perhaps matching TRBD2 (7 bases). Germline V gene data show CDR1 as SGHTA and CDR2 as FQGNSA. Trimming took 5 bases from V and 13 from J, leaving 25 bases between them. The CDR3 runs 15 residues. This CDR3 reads CASSPQVVSGGREYF. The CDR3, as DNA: TGTGCCAGCAGCCCCCAAGTGGTCTCCGGGGGGCGGGAGTATTTT.

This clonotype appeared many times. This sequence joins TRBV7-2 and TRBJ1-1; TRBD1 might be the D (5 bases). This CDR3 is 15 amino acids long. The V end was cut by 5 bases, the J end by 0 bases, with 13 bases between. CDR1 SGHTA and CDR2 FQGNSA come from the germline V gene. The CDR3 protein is CASSGRQPMNTEAFF. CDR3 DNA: TGTGCCAGCAGCGGTCGACAGCCGATGAACACTGAAGCTTTCTTT. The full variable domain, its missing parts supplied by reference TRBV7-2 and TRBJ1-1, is GAGVSQSPSNKVTEKGKDVELRCDPISGHTALYWYRQSLGQGLEFLIYFQGNSAPDKSGLPSDRFSAERTGGSVSTLTIQRTQQEDSAVYLCASSGRQPMNTEAFFGQGTRLTVV.

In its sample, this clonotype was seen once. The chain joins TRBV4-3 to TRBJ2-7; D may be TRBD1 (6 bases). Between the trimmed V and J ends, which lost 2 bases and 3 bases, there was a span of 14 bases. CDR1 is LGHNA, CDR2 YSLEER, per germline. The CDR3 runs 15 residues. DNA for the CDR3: TGCGCCAGCAGCCAACACCGGGACACGGTCTACGAGCAGTACTTC. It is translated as CASSQHRDTVYEQYF.

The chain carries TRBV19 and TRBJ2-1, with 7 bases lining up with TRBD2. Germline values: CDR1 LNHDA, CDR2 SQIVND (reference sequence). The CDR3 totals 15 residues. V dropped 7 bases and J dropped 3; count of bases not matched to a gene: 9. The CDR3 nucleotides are TGTGCCAGTACCCCCGGGAGGATTAACTACAATGAGCAGTTCTTC. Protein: CASTPGRINYNEQFF.

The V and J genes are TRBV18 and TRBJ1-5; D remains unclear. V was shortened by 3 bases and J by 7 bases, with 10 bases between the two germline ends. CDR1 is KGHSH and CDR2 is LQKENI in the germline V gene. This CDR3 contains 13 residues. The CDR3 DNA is TGTGCCAGCTCACCCTTAGACGGGCAGCCCCAGCATTTT. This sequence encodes CASSPLDGQPQHF.

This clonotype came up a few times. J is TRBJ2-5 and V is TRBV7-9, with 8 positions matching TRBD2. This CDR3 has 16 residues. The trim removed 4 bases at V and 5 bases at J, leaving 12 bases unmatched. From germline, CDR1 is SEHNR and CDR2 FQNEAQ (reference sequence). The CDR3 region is CASSSGGGGRRETQYF. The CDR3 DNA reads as TGTGCCAGCAGCTCCGGGGGCGGGGGGCGTCGGGAGACCCAGTACTTC.

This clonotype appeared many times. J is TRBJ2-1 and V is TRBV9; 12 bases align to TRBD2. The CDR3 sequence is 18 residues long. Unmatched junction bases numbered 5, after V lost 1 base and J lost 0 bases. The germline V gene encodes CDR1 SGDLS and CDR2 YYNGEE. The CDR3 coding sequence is TGTGCCAGCAGCGTAAGTCTAGCGGGGGGGAGCTCCTACAATGAGCAGTTCTTC. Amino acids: CASSVSLAGGSSYNEQFF.

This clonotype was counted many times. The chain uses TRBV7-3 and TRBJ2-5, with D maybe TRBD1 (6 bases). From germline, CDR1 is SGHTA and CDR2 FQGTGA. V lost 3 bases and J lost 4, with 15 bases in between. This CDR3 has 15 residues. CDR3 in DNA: TGTGCCAGCAGCTTGGGGGCTACCAACCTAGAGACCCAGTACTTC. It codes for CASSLGATNLETQYF.

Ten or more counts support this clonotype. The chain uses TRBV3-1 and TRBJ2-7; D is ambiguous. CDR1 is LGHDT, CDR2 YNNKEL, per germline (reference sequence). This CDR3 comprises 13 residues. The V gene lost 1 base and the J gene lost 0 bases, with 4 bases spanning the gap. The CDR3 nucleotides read TGTGCCAGCAGCCAAGGCAGCTCCTACGAGCAGTACTTC. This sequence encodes CASSQGSSYEQYF.

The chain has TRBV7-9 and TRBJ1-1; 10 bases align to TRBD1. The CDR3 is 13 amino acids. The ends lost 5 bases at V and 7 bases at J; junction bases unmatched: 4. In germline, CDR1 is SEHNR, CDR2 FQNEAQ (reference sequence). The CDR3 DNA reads TGTGCCAGCAGCGCACGGGACAGGGGTGAAGCTTTCTTT. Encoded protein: CASSARDRGEAFF.

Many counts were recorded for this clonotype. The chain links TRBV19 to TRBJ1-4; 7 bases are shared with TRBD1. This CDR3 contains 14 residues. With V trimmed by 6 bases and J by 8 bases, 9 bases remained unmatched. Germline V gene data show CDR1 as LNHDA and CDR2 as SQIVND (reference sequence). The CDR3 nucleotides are TGTGCCAGTAGCCACAGGGGATTAGAGGAAAAACTGTTTTTT. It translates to CASSHRGLEEKLFF.